These 18 T cell receptor beta chains originate from one sample sequenced in a study of T cells in tuberculosis. Only in-frame clones appear in the TCRdb table, and some are missing; sequencing was by immunoSEQ multiplex PCR. This sample yields tens of thousands of clones, of which almost 95% are seen a single time; around an eighth belongs to the top ten. Material for sequencing was PBMCs. Receptors were obtained from a donor aged 10-29 years with latent tuberculosis or without tuberculosis infection. Some clones in this sample may be carry-over from other donors' samples.

The rearrangement joins TRBV5-4 to TRBJ2-7, with a tentative D call TRBD1 (5 bases). CDR1 and CDR2 from the germline V gene are SGHNT and YYREEE (reference sequence). V was clipped by 2 bases and J by 5 bases, with 8 bases between them. The CDR3 runs to 12 residues. CDR3 in amino acids: CASSFQGHEQYF. For the CDR3, the DNA is TGTGCCAGCAGCTTTCAGGGCCACGAGCAGTACTTC.

This chain links TRBV6-6 with TRBJ2-2; 10 bases align to TRBD1. The length of the CDR3 is 15 residues. The junction had 0 bases not matched to a gene; V was cut back by 2 bases and J by 3 bases. Germline V CDR1 and CDR2: MNHNY, SVGAGI (reference sequence). CDR3 residues: CASSYGTGDTGELFF. The CDR3 DNA is TGTGCCAGCAGTTACGGGACAGGGGACACCGGGGAGCTGTTTTTT.

The chain carries TRBV7-2 and TRBJ1-4, with 9 bases lining up with TRBD1. V trimming: 4 bases; J trimming: 6 bases; junction bases outside the gene matches: 6. This CDR3 region has 15 residues. Germline loops: CDR1 SGHTA, CDR2 FQGNSA. The CDR3 loop is CASSSRQGVDEKLFF. Written as DNA, the CDR3 is TGTGCCAGCAGCTCCCGACAGGGGGTCGATGAAAAACTGTTTTTT.

The chain is built from TRBV6-4 and TRBJ1-2; D unresolved. The CDR3 has 12 amino acids. V was trimmed by 2 bases and J by 5 bases, leaving 6 bases between them. The germline V gene encodes CDR1 MRHNA and CDR2 SNTAGT. This CDR3 is CASSDDGYGYTF. The CDR3 DNA follows: TGTGCCAGCAGTGACGACGGGTATGGCTACACCTTC.

The chain joins TRBV29-1 to TRBJ2-5; the D gene is possibly TRBD2 (7 bases). The CDR3 has 18 amino acids. V lost 2 bases, J lost 4 bases, and 26 bases lay in between. Per the germline V gene, CDR1 is SQVTM and CDR2 is ANQGSEA. In DNA form, the CDR3 reads TGCAGCGTTGAAAAGGTTGGGTTTGCGGGGGCTGGGAGAGAGACCCAGTACTTC. Translation: CSVEKVGFAGAGRETQYF.

This chain uses TRBV2 with TRBJ2-3; 7 bases fit TRBD2. The CDR3 spans 15 residues. With V trimmed by 6 bases and J by 0 bases, 6 bases remained unmatched. Germline CDR1 reads SNHLY; CDR2 reads FYNNEI. The CDR3 nucleotides are TGTGCCAGCAGCGGGGACTACTTTAGCACAGATACGCAGTATTTT. Its protein product is CASSGDYFSTDTQYF.

This clone has a single count. The chain links TRBV7-2 to TRBJ1-2; 8 nucleotides agree with TRBD1. Germline V lookup: CDR1 SGHTA, CDR2 FQGNSA. The CDR3 contains 11 residues. The V gene end was trimmed by 10 bases and the J gene end by 14 bases; junction bases not matched to a gene: 12. The DNA of the CDR3 is TGTGCCACCTTGACAGGGGAGGCGGAAACCTTC. This sequence encodes CATLTGEAETF.

The V call is TRBV30, the J call TRBJ2-7; possibly TRBD2 for D (5 bases). Germline loops: CDR1 GTSNPN, CDR2 SVGIG (reference sequence). The CDR3 sequence is 15 residues long. V dropped 1 base and J dropped 4 bases, with 17 bases sitting between them. CDR3 sequence reads: CAWSADRGDSYEQYF. As DNA, the CDR3 is TGTGCCTGGAGTGCGGACCGGGGAGATTCGTACGAGCAGTACTTC.

This clone appeared once. This sequence joins TRBV11-2 and TRBJ1-2; tentatively, D is TRBD1 (5 bases). Germline V lookup: CDR1 SGHAT, CDR2 FQNNGV. The ends were cut back, 5 bases at V and 1 base at J, with 14 bases in the middle. This CDR3 comprises 15 residues. CDR3 sequence: CASSPTTANNYGYTF. CDR3 nucleotide sequence: TGTGCCAGCAGCCCTACGACAGCGAATAACTATGGCTACACCTTC.

V and J are TRBV21-1 and TRBJ1-4; the D call of TRBD1 is as the table states it, not checked on the DNA. TRBV21-1 is recorded as a pseudogene. The CDR3 consists of 19 residues. The CDR3 loop is CASSKRGTDLKSTNEKLFF. For the CDR3, the DNA is TGTGCCAGCAGCAAACGGGGGACAGACCTAAAATCAACTAATGAAAAACTGTTTTTT.

This chain uses TRBV19 with TRBJ2-3; possible D gene TRBD1, 7 bases. There are 15 residues in the CDR3. The V gene lost 5 bases and the J gene lost 0 bases, with 12 bases spanning the gap. In germline, CDR1 is LNHDA, CDR2 SQIVND (reference sequence). CDR3 nucleotide sequence: TGTGCCAGTAGTTCGCAGGGGGGCAGCACAGATACGCAGTATTTT. Residues: CASSSQGGSTDTQYF. Drawing the rest from reference TRBV19 and TRBJ2-3, the complete variable domain is DGGITQSPKYLFRKEGQNVTLSCEQNLNHDAMYWYRQDPGQGLRLIYYSQIVNDFQKGDIAEGYSVSREKKESFPLTVTSAQKNPTAFYLCASSSQGGSTDTQYFGPGTRLTVL.

The J gene is TRBJ1-1, the V gene TRBV5-6; D remains unclear. The CDR3 is made up of 14 amino acids. The germline V gene encodes CDR1 SGHDT and CDR2 YYEEEE. Trimming left V 0 bases short and J 3 bases short, with 9 bases between. The CDR3 loop is CASSLAVVYTEAFF. CDR3 bases: TGTGCCAGCAGCTTGGCCGTAGTTTACACTGAAGCTTTCTTT.

The V call is TRBV7-6, the J call TRBJ2-1; the D is unclear. The germline V and J ends were trimmed by 5 bases and 1 base, with 6 bases remaining between them. CDR3 length equals 13 residues. CDR1 SGHVS and CDR2 FNYEAQ come from the germline V gene. The CDR3 DNA follows: TGTGCCAGCAGCCCCAATTCCTACAATGAGCAGTTCTTC. Residues: CASSPNSYNEQFF.

This clone was found once. V and J are TRBV10-3 and TRBJ1-3, with TRBD1 matching over 8 bases. This CDR3 is built from 18 residues. Germline CDR1 and CDR2: ENHRY and SYGVKD. V was clipped by 6 bases and J by 0 bases; unmatched bases: 13. The CDR3 nucleotides read TGTGCCATCAGGAAAATGACAGGGGCCCTCGACTCTGGAAACACCATATATTTT. Amino acid sequence: CAIRKMTGALDSGNTIYF.

This chain connects TRBV4-3 to TRBJ1-4; perhaps TRBD1 as D (5 bases). Germline assignment: CDR1 LGHNA and CDR2 YSLEER. This CDR3 is built from 14 residues. Trimming took 0 bases from V and 11 from J, leaving 13 bases between them. The CDR3 DNA reads TGCGCCAGCAGCCAAGAGCAGGAGGGGCGGAAACTGTTTTTT. Protein sequence: CASSQEQEGRKLFF.

The chain joins TRBV4-3 to TRBJ2-7; D is perhaps TRBD1 (6 bases). CDR1 is LGHNA, CDR2 YSLEER, per germline. This CDR3 spans 13 amino acids. The V end lost 1 base, the J end lost 7 bases, and 11 bases lay between the germline ends. The CDR3 protein is CASSQVQGREQYF. CDR3 nucleotide sequence: TGCGCCAGCAGCCAAGTCCAGGGGCGGGAGCAGTACTTC.

The chain uses TRBV6-4 and TRBJ1-1; the D is unclear. The CDR3 has 13 amino acids. V lost 2 bases, J lost 0 bases, and 4 bases lay in between. Germline CDR1 and CDR2: MRHNA and SNTAGT. The chain's CDR3 is CASSDGMNTEAFF. In nucleotides, the CDR3 is TGTGCCAGCAGTGACGGCATGAACACTGAAGCTTTCTTT.

The chain is built from TRBV2 and TRBJ2-3, with D perhaps TRBD1 (6 bases). V was cut by 5 bases and J by 7 bases, with 10 bases left in between. This CDR3 comprises 12 residues. Germline assignment: CDR1 SNHLY and CDR2 FYNNEI. Here the CDR3 DNA reads TGTGCCAGCAGTAAAGGACAGCATACGCAGTATTTT. It translates to CASSKGQHTQYF.